This entry concerns a single T cell receptor beta chain. This clonotype was seen at least ten times. The specificity of this receptor is unknown. Base-call qualities are not available, and no considerably larger clone is one nucleotide away. Germline trimming amounts to 4 bases on V and 5 bases on J, with 8 as the count of junction bases outside the gene matches. Reading from cysteine to phenylalanine, the CDR3 counts 14 amino acids. Only the CDR3 region is kept as DNA, spanning 42 bases read in frame from base 1. The CDR1 and CDR2 encoded by the germline V gene are SGHRS and YFSETQ. In the paper's terms, the treatment or condition label means: live attenuated yellow fever vaccine strain. PBMCs were isolated from peripheral blood using a standard Ficoll-Paque protocol. Dynabeads CD4 and CD8 positive selection kits were used to isolate the CD4 and CD8 T-cell fractions. TriZol was used to extract RNA from bulk PBMCs, CD4 and CD8 fractions, and dextramer-positive and dextramer-negative fractions.

The source of the sample is a study of T cells after yellow fever vaccination (dated by TCRdb to between 2018 and 2021). Concerning the study at large: Libraries from fractions with low cell numbers were prepared with the SMART-Seq v4 Ultra Low Input RNA kit. Blood was collected at multiple timepoints before and after primary and secondary immunization, and bulk PBMC replicates and cell subsets were isolated. Two healthy male donors made up the cohort, one aged 18 to 29 years and the other aged 30 to 40 years. To track T-cell clones before and after primary and booster YFV17D yellow fever vaccination, bulk TCR alpha and beta repertoires were sequenced longitudinally.

TCR cDNA was made using 5'RACE template switching, a step that added a universal primer site and unique molecular identifiers. cDNA synthesis was primed from both the TCR alpha and TCR beta constant segments. Libraries were amplified in two PCR steps, with sample barcodes and sequencing adapters added in the second step. Libraries were sequenced on Illumina HiSeq 2500 (2x100 bp) or NovaSeq (2x150 bp). The original pipeline was this. MIGEC handled demultiplexing of reads and collapsing into UMI consensus sequences, while MiXCR performed V(D)J alignment. Using edgeR on replicate PBMC samples, clonotypes were called vaccine-responding if FDR was below 0.01 and the log2 fold change was above 5 up to day 15. Each bulk clonotype was labeled CD4 or CD8 based on which sequenced repertoire, CD4 or CD8, contained the clonotype at higher abundance. In-frame beta chains were kept once TCRdb had trimmed the public reads at Q25 with fastp and called clones with MiXCR. Entries that share a CDR3 protein sequence are merged under the most common genes and DNA. The V and J calls shown here were made by TCRdb, not taken from the authors' results. This sample is represented by 65,000 to 70,000 distinct CDR3 sequences; 5.9% of them were singletons. Of the sample, about 2% falls within the top ten clones.

Here is what the overall study found, with its caveats: The secondary T-cell response was weaker than the primary response but faster, peaking on day 5 instead of day 15. A small share of clonotypes was detected in both CD4 and CD8 compartments, with the overlap likely arising from convergent recombination. After the booster, most of the clones that had expanded following primary vaccination were detected again (approximately 96% of CD4 and 85% to 90% of CD8), which suggests that memory was broadly maintained. Because only two donors were included in the study, the extent to which the findings can be generalized is limited. Computational filtering was required because FACS-sorted repertoires could contain abundant contaminating clonotypes from the bulk population.

This TCR was sampled from a man aged 18 to 29 who received the YFV17D yellow fever vaccine. Specimen: CD4+ T cells sorted from PBMCs, collected approximately 15 days after the first yellow fever vaccination. The rearrangement joined TRBV5-1 to TRBJ1-1, and TRBD1 aligns with 7 junction nucleotides. The CDR3 has the sequence CASSPQGGSTEAFF. The nucleotide sequence is TGCGCCAGCAGCCCCCAAGGGGGCTCGACTGAAGCTTTCTTT.